The clone carrying this TCR beta chain was seen a few times. Its antigen is still unknown. Quantitative 5'-RACE was performed with molecular barcodes, and it yielded the TCR beta libraries. From the 5' RACE reads, TCRdb called clonotypes with MiXCR, one entry per CDR3 protein. This sample has 500,000 to 550,000 distinct CDR3 sequences; roughly 13% occur once, and the top ten carry about 6.5%. The data were taken from a study of CD8 T cells in ankylosing spondylitis. General observations from the study: The study identified a TCR beta motif of several highly homologous variants that appeared characteristic of ankylosing spondylitis blood. Previously reported in reactive arthritis synovial fluid and blood were some of the motif variants. Disease-linked clones reportedly concentrated significantly in matched ankylosing spondylitis synovial fluid.

Trimming at V came to 4 bases and at J to 10 bases, leaving 7 bases not matched to a gene. This CDR3 comprises 13 residues. Germline V lookup: CDR1 SGHRS, CDR2 YFSETQ. The chain links TRBV5-1 to TRBJ1-3, with 8 bases aligning to TRBD1. Sequencing used blood, either unsorted or a sorted T cell fraction (not recorded which). This TCR was recovered from a male donor with ankylosing spondylitis. This CDR3 is CASSLGQGGTIYF. DNA of the CDR3: TGCGCCAGCAGCCTCGGACAGGGTGGGACCATATATTTT.